These T cell receptor beta chains were read from a single sample in a study of technical replicates of blood from a few donors. Only in-frame clones appear in the TCRdb table, and some are missing; sequencing was by immunoSEQ multiplex PCR. The sample contains around 76,000 clones, about 90% of which appear only once. The sample was T cells isolated from PBMCs. Receptors were obtained from a human donor in good health. CDR3s include the opening cysteine and the closing phenylalanine or tryptophan. D genes are given only for firm matches. Some rows have no size entry. The others give once, few or many, or a class for an expanded clone.

J: TRBJ1-1
size: few
V: TRBV23-1
D: -
CDR3: CASTRAGTEAFF
DNA: TGCGCCAGCACCAGGGCAGGTACTGAAGCTTTCTTT

J: TRBJ1-2
size: -
V: TRBV30
D: -
CDR3: CAWSVLLYSVHYGYTF
DNA: TGTGCCTGGAGTGTATTGTTATACTCGGTTCACTATGGCTACACCTTC

J: TRBJ2-7
size: -
V: TRBV7-9
D: -
CDR3: CASSPIQFSSYEQYF
DNA: TGTGCCAGCAGCCCTATACAGTTTAGCTCCTACGAGCAGTACTTC

J: TRBJ1-1
size: few
V: TRBV29-1
D: -
CDR3: CSTGGTPNTEAFF
DNA: TGCAGCACGGGGGGGACGCCAAACACTGAAGCTTTCTTT

J: TRBJ2-1
size: once
V: TRBV7-9
D: TRBD1
CDR3: CASQTRGQGAFDEQFF
DNA: TGTGCCAGCCAAACTAGAGGACAGGGGGCATTTGATGAGCAGTTCTTC

J: TRBJ2-5
size: -
V: TRBV12-5
D: TRBD2
CDR3: CASGLGLAVQETQYF
DNA: TGTGCTAGTGGTTTGGGACTAGCGGTTCAAGAGACCCAGTACTTC

J: TRBJ2-3
size: -
V: TRBV7-9
D: -
CDR3: CASSLPPGAGASTDTQYF
DNA: TGTGCCAGCAGCTTACCTCCAGGGGCAGGTGCTAGCACAGATACGCAGTATTTT

J: TRBJ2-1
size: -
V: TRBV9
D: -
CDR3: CASSVVSGSYNEQFF
DNA: TGTGCCAGCAGCGTAGTTTCAGGCTCCTACAATGAGCAGTTCTTC

J: TRBJ2-5
size: once
V: TRBV9
D: TRBD1
CDR3: CASSVGQAQLRSETQYF
DNA: TGTGCCAGCAGCGTGGGACAGGCCCAACTGCGTTCGGAGACCCAGTACTTC

J: TRBJ1-5
size: -
V: TRBV28
D: -
CDR3: CASSPDILQPQHF
DNA: TGTGCCAGCAGCCCGGACATTTTACAGCCCCAGCATTTT

J: TRBJ1-2
size: -
V: TRBV6-6
D: -
CDR3: CASSHQINYGYTF
DNA: TGTGCCAGCAGCCACCAGATTAACTATGGCTACACCTTC

J: TRBJ2-2
size: -
V: TRBV5-4
D: -
CDR3: CASSSRGRDDTGELFF
DNA: TGTGCCAGCAGCTCCCGGGGGAGAGACGACACCGGGGAGCTGTTTTTT

J: TRBJ2-3
size: -
V: TRBV5-1
D: TRBD2
CDR3: CASSKSGGLVTDTQYF
DNA: TGCGCCAGCAGCAAGTCGGGGGGGCTCGTCACAGATACGCAGTATTTT

J: TRBJ2-1
size: -
V: TRBV27
D: -
CDR3: CASTPVSGAGNEQFF
DNA: TGTGCCAGCACTCCGGTGAGCGGAGCGGGCAATGAGCAGTTCTTC

J: TRBJ1-1
size: -
V: TRBV27
D: -
CDR3: CASSLSYGGAEAFF
DNA: TGTGCCAGCAGTTTATCCTACGGCGGGGCTGAAGCTTTCTTT

J: TRBJ2-7
size: -
V: TRBV7-9
D: -
CDR3: CASSSTDFEYEQYF
DNA: TGTGCCAGCAGCTCCACGGACTTCGAGTACGAGCAGTACTTC

J: TRBJ1-3
size: -
V: TRBV18
D: -
CDR3: CASSFGLSSGNTIYF
DNA: TGTGCCAGCTCATTTGGACTTAGCTCTGGAAACACCATATATTTT

J: TRBJ2-3
size: -
V: TRBV11-2
D: TRBD2
CDR3: CASSFHRRGVTDTQYF
DNA: TGTGCCAGCAGCTTCCATCGGCGGGGGGTCACAGATACGCAGTATTTT

J: TRBJ1-5
size: once
V: TRBV7-8
D: TRBD1
CDR3: CASSFSLSPGQAPNQPQHF
DNA: TGTGCCAGCAGCTTCAGTTTGTCGCCGGGACAGGCGCCAAATCAGCCCCAGCATTTT

J: TRBJ2-4
size: -
V: TRBV18
D: -
CDR3: CASSHKEGQWKNIQYF
DNA: TGTGCCAGCTCCCACAAGGAGGGACAGTGGAAAAACATTCAGTACTTC

J: TRBJ1-4
size: -
V: TRBV2
D: TRBD1
CDR3: CASRGQGSLEKLFF
DNA: TGTGCCAGCAGAGGACAGGGGTCGCTTGAAAAACTGTTTTTT

J: TRBJ2-3
size: -
V: TRBV9
D: TRBD2
CDR3: CASSVVGTSSTDTQYF
DNA: TGTGCCAGCAGCGTAGTTGGGACTAGTTCAACAGATACGCAGTATTTT

J: TRBJ2-7
size: once
V: TRBV11-2
D: TRBD1
CDR3: CASSLDPGQTYEQYF
DNA: TGTGCCAGCAGCTTAGACCCGGGACAGACTTACGAGCAGTACTTC

J: TRBJ2-5
size: -
V: TRBV6-1
D: TRBD1
CDR3: CASILQGAETQYF
DNA: TGTGCCAGCATTTTGCAGGGGGCAGAGACCCAGTACTTC

J: TRBJ2-7
size: -
V: TRBV29-1
D: TRBD2
CDR3: CSAYLLAGLAYEQYF
DNA: TGCAGCGCTTACCTACTAGCGGGGTTAGCCTACGAGCAGTACTTC

J: TRBJ2-2
size: -
V: TRBV5-1
D: TRBD1
CDR3: CASSYPNRGRDTGELFF
DNA: TGCGCCAGCAGCTACCCAAACAGGGGCCGCGACACCGGGGAGCTGTTTTTT